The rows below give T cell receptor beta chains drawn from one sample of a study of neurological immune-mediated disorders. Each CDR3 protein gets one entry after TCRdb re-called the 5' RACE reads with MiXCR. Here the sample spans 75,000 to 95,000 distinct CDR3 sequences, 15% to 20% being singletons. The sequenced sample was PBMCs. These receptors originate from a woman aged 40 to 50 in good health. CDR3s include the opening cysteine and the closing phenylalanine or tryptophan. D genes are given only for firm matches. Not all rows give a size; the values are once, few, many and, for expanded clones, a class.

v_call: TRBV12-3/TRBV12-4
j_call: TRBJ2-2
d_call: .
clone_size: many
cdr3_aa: CASSPTDYTGELFF
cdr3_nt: TGTGCCAGCAGCCCGACAGATTACACCGGGGAGCTGTTTTTT

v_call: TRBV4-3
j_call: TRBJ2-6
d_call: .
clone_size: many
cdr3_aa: CASSQEIGTGANVLTF
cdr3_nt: TGCGCCAGCAGCCAAGAGATTGGGACCGGGGCCAACGTCCTGACTTTC

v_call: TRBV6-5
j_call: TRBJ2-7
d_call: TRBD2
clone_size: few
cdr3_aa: CASSPGGGSSYEQYF
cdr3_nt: TGTGCCAGCAGTCCCGGGGGGGGATCGTCCTACGAGCAGTACTTC

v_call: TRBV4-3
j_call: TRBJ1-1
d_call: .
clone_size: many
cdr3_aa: CASSQRRTTEAFF
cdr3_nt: TGCGCCAGCAGCCAGCGGAGAACGACTGAAGCTTTCTTT

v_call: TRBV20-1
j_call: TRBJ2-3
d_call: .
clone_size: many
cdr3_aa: CSRRGPEADTQYF
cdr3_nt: TGCAGTCGCCGGGGGCCTGAGGCAGATACGCAGTATTTT

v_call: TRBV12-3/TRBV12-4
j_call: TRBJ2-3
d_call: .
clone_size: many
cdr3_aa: CASSLHVDTQYF
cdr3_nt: TGTGCCAGCAGTTTGCATGTAGATACGCAGTATTTT

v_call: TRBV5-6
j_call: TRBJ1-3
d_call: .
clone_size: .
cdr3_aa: CARSGDAAASGNTIYF
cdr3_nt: TGTGCCAGAAGCGGGGACGCCGCGGCCTCTGGAAACACCATATATTTT

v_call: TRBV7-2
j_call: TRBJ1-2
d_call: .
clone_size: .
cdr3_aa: CASSLERLGYTF
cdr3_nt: TGTGCCAGCAGCTTAGAGAGGCTTGGCTACACCTTC

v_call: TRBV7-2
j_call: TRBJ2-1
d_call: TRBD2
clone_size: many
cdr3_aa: CASSLAPGGNYNEQFF
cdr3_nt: TGTGCCAGCAGCTTAGCTCCGGGGGGTAACTACAATGAGCAGTTCTTC

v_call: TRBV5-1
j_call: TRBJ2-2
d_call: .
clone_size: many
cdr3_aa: CASSRDPTGELFF
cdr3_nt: TGCGCCAGCAGCCGGGACCCCACCGGGGAGCTGTTTTTT

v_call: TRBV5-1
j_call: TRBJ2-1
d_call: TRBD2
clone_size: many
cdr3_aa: CASSLLFAGDSYNEQFF
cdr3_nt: TGCGCCAGCAGCTTACTGTTTGCGGGGGACTCCTACAATGAGCAGTTCTTC

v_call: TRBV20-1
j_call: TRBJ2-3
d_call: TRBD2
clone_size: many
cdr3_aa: CSAKPGLAGGNTQYF
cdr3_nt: TGCAGTGCTAAACCGGGACTAGCGGGGGGGAATACGCAGTATTTT

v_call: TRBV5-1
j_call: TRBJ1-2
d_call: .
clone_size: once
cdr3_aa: CASSFTSASGGPGAGYTF
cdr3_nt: TGCGCCAGCAGCTTTACTTCGGCTAGCGGGGGGCCGGGGGCTGGGTACACCTTC

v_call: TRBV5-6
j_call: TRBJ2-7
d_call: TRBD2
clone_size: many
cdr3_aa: CASSLVSGAYSYEQYF
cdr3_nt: TGTGCCAGCAGCTTGGTGAGCGGGGCGTACTCCTACGAGCAGTACTTC

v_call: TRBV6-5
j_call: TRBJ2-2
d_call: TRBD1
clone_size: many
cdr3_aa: CASWPGQGPNTGELFF
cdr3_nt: TGTGCCAGTTGGCCGGGACAGGGCCCAAACACCGGGGAGCTGTTTTTT

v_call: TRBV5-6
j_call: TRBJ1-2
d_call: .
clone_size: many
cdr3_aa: CASSRRTEREVGYGYTF
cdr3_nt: TGTGCCAGCAGCAGGAGGACGGAAAGGGAAGTGGGCTATGGCTACACCTTC

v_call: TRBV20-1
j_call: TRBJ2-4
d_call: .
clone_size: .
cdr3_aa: CSARDLAKNIKCF
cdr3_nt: TGCAGTGCTAGGGATTTAGCCAAAAACATTAAGTGCTTC

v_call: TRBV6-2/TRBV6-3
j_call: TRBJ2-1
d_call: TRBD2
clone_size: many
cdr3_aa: CASSYRGLAVNEQFF
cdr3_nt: TGTGCCAGCAGTTACAGGGGACTAGCGGTCAATGAGCAGTTCTTC

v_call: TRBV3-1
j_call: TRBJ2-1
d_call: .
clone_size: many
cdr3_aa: CASSQDVGGTYNEQFF
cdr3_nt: TGTGCCAGCAGCCAAGATGTGGGGGGTACCTACAATGAGCAGTTCTTC

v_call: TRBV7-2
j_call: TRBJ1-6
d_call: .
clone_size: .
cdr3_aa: CSSSPRVRTSPLHF
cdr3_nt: TGTTCCAGCAGCCCCCGAGTGCGGACTTCACCCCTCCACTTT

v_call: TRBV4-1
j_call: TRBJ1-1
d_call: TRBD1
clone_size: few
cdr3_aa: CASSHWVGQGQPMNTEAFF
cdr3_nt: TGCGCCAGCAGCCACTGGGTGGGACAGGGGCAACCTATGAACACTGAAGCTTTCTTT

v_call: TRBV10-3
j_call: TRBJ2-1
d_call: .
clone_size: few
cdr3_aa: CAISDLAVNEQFF
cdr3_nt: TGTGCCATCAGTGATCTGGCAGTCAATGAGCAGTTCTTC

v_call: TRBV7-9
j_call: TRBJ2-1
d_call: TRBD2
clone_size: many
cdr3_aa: CASSRTSGGWSYNEQFF
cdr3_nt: TGTGCCAGCAGCCGGACTAGCGGGGGGTGGTCCTACAATGAGCAGTTCTTC

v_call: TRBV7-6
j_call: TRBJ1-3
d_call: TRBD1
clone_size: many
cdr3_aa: CASSPGTDFSGNTIYF
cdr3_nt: TGTGCCAGCAGCCCCGGGACAGACTTCTCTGGAAACACCATATATTTT

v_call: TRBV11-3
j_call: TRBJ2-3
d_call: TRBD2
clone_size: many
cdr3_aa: CASSLYGGSTDTQYF
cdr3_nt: TGTGCCAGCAGCTTGTACGGGGGGAGCACAGATACGCAGTATTTT

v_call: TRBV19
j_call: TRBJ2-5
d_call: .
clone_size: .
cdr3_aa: CASSSAEKETQYF
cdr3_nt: TGTGCCAGTAGTTCGGCTGAAAAAGAGACCCAGTACTTC

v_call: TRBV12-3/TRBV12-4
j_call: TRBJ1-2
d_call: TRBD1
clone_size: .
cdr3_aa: CASMRQGSYGYTF
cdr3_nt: TGTGCCAGCATGAGACAGGGGAGCTATGGCTACACCTTC

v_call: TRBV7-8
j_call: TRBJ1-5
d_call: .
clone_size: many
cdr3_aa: CASSPGGGGQPQHF
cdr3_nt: TGTGCCAGCAGCCCTGGTGGGGGAGGGCAGCCCCAGCATTTT

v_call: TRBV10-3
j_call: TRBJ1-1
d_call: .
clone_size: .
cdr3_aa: CAISEGQNTEAFF
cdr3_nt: TGTGCCATCAGTGAGGGACAGAACACTGAAGCTTTCTTT

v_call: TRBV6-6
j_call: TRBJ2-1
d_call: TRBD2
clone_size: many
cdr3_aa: CASSYPGASGGQSSYNEQFF
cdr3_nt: TGTGCCAGCAGTTACCCTGGGGCTAGCGGGGGGCAAAGCTCCTACAATGAGCAGTTCTTC

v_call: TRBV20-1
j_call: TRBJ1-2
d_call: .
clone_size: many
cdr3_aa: CSATKTGTRLNGYTF
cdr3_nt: TGCAGTGCTACTAAAACCGGGACTCGACTTAATGGCTACACCTTC

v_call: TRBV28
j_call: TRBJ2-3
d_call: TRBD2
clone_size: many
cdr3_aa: CASSFRGGGVSTDTQYF
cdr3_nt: TGTGCCAGCAGTTTTAGGGGCGGGGGGGTGAGCACAGATACGCAGTATTTT

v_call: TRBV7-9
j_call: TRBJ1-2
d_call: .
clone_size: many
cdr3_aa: CASSLPLGQPNYGYTF
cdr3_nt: TGTGCCAGCAGCTTACCCCTGGGCCAGCCGAACTATGGCTACACCTTC

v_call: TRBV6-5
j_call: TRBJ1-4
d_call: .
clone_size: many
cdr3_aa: CASRRGPTNEKLFF
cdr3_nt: TGTGCCAGCAGGCGGGGCCCAACTAATGAAAAACTGTTTTTT

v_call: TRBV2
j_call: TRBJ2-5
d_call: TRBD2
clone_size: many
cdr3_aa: CASSEYSGASQETQYF
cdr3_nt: TGTGCCAGCAGTGAATACAGCGGGGCCTCCCAAGAGACCCAGTACTTC

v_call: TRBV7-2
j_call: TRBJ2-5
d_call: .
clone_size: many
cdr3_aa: CASSLEGWDSETQYF
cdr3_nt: TGTGCCAGCAGCTTAGAAGGCTGGGACTCGGAGACCCAGTACTTC

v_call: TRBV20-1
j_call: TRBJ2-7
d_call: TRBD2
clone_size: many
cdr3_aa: CSASPGLGDYEQYF
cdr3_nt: TGCAGTGCCTCCCCGGGACTAGGAGATTACGAGCAGTACTTC

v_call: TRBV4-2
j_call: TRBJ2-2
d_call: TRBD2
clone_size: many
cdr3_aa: CASSQGEGEDTGELFF
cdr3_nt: TGTGCCAGCAGCCAAGGGGAGGGAGAGGACACCGGGGAGCTGTTTTTT

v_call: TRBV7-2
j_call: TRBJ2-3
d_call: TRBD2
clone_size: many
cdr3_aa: CASSKFSLLAGAPGTDTQYF
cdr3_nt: TGTGCCAGCAGCAAGTTTTCCTTACTAGCGGGGGCCCCTGGGACAGATACGCAGTATTTT

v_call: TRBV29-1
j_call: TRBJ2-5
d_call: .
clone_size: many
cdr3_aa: CSVAQGSYQETQYF
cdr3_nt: TGCAGCGTTGCTCAGGGATCTTACCAAGAGACCCAGTACTTC

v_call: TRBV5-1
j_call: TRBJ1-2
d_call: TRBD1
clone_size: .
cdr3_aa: CASRVSGQGARGYTF
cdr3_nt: TGCGCCAGCAGAGTGTCGGGACAGGGGGCCCGTGGCTACACCTTC

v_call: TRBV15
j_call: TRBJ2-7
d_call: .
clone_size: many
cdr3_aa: CATSRGASDSGRSYEQYF
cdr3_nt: TGTGCCACCAGCAGAGGGGCCTCGGACAGTGGGCGGTCCTACGAGCAGTACTTC

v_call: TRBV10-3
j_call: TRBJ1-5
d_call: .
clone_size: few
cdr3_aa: CAITSDSNQPQHF
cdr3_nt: TGTGCCATCACAAGCGATAGCAATCAGCCCCAGCATTTT

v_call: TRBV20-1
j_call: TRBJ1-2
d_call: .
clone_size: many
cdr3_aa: CSARRSDNENYGYTF
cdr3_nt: TGCAGTGCTAGGCGGTCCGACAACGAGAACTATGGCTACACCTTC

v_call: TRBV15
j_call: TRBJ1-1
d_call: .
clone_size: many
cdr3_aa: CATSVSASGGEAFF
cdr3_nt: TGTGCCACCAGCGTATCCGCCTCGGGGGGTGAAGCTTTCTTT

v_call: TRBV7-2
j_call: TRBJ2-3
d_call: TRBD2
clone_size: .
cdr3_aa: CASSLGGTSGGAADTQYF
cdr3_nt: TGTGCCAGCAGCTTAGGTGGGACTAGCGGGGGGGCCGCAGATACGCAGTATTTT

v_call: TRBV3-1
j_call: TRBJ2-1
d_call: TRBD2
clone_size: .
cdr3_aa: CASSQDRLAGGPGEQFF
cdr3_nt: TGTGCCAGCAGCCAAGATCGGCTAGCGGGGGGGCCAGGTGAGCAGTTCTTC

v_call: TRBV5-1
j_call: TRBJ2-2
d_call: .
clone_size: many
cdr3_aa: CASSLAPNTGELFF
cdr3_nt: TGCGCCAGCAGCTTGGCCCCGAACACCGGGGAGCTGTTTTTT

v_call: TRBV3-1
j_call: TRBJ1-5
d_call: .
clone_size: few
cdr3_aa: CASSSRTGGPQHF
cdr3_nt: TGTGCCAGCAGTTCTAGGACCGGCGGGCCCCAGCATTTT

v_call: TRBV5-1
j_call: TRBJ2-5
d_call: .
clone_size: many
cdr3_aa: CASSRDSTETQYF
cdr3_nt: TGCGCCAGCAGCCGTGACAGCACGGAGACCCAGTACTTC

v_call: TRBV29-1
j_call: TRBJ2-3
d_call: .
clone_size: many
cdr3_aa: CSVDENTDTQYF
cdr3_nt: TGCAGCGTTGACGAGAACACAGATACGCAGTATTTT

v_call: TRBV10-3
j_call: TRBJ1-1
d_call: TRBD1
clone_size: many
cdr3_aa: CAISGDRGSTEAFF
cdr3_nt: TGTGCCATCAGTGGGGACAGGGGGAGTACTGAAGCTTTCTTT

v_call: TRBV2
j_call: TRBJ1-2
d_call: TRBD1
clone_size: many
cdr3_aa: CASKGQGGNYGYTF
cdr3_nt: TGTGCCAGCAAAGGACAGGGGGGGAACTATGGCTACACCTTC

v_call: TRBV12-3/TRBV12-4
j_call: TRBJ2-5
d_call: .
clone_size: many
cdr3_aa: CASRKVETQYF
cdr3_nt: TGTGCCAGCAGGAAGGTAGAGACCCAGTACTTC

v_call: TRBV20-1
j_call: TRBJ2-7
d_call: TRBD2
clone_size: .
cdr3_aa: CSARYQGFGTSAYEQYF
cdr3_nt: TGCAGTGCTAGATATCAAGGGTTCGGGACTAGCGCCTACGAGCAGTACTTC

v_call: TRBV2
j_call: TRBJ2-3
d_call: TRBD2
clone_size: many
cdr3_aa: CASCSGGLTDTQYF
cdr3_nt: TGTGCCAGCTGTAGCGGGGGGCTCACAGATACGCAGTATTTT

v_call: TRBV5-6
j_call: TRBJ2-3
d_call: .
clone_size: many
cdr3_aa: CASSLGQAFTDTQYF
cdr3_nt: TGTGCCAGCAGCTTGGGACAGGCTTTCACAGATACGCAGTATTTT

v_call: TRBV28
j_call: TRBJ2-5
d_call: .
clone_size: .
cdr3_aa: CASSLSPGGTQYF
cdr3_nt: TGTGCCAGCAGTTTAAGCCCCGGGGGGACCCAGTACTTC

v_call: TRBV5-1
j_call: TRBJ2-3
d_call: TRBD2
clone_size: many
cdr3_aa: CASSLGLAGSDTQYF
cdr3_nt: TGCGCCAGCAGCTTGGGGCTAGCGGGGTCAGATACGCAGTATTTT

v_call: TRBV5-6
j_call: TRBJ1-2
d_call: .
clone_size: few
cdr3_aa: CASSLGTGDGYGYTF
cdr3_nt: TGTGCCAGCAGCTTGGGAACGGGGGATGGATATGGCTACACCTTC